Shown below are 13 T cell receptor beta chains from a single sample sequenced in a study of a mutant IDH1 vaccine in newly diagnosed glioma. Data came from immunoSEQ multiplex PCR; TCRdb stores just in-frame clones and leaves some out. The sample carries roughly 38,000 clones, approximately 76% recorded once. No antigens are known for them. The time point: week 23, last vaccination. Mutant IDH1 20-mer peptide, at 300 ug, made up each vaccine dose, with topical imiquimod. The starting material was PBMCs, obtained from a glioma patient whose treatment included an IDH1 peptide vaccine. All receptors come from a man in his fifties with glioma.

V gene TRBV5-1 combines with J gene TRBJ1-5; the D is unclear. Germline-derived CDR1 and CDR2 are SGHRS and YFSETQ. The V and J ends lost 0 bases and 3 bases respectively, with 7 bases between them. This CDR3 is 14 amino acids long. CDR3 amino acids: CASSLEGINQPQHF. The CDR3 DNA reads TGCGCCAGCAGCTTGGAAGGGATCAATCAGCCCCAGCATTTT.

The chain has TRBV4-1 and TRBJ2-7; no firm D call. Per the germline V gene, CDR1 is MGHRA and CDR2 is YSYEKL. The V and J ends lost 0 bases and 6 bases respectively, with 9 bases between them. CDR3 length: 13 amino acids. The CDR3 reads CASSQEGIGEQYF. Here the CDR3 DNA reads TGCGCCAGCAGCCAAGAAGGGATCGGCGAGCAGTACTTC.

The chain couples TRBV9 to TRBJ1-5, with a tentative D call TRBD1 (6 bases). Germline V gene lookup returns CDR1 SGDLS and CDR2 YYNGEE. CDR3 length equals 15 residues. Trimming stripped 0 bases from V and 4 bases from J, with 11 bases between. This CDR3 reads CASSVAPGENQPQHF. CDR3 nucleotide sequence: TGTGCCAGCAGCGTAGCACCAGGGGAGAATCAGCCCCAGCATTTT.

This clone was picked up one time. The chain links TRBV27 to TRBJ1-5; D call uncertain. V shed 4 bases and J shed 1 base, with 14 bases lying between them. The V gene's germline CDR1 is MNHEY and CDR2 SMNVEV (reference sequence). This CDR3 spans 16 amino acids. CDR3 in DNA: TGTGCCAGCAGTTCTCTTAGTTTCGGCAGCAATCAGCCCCAGCATTTT. Its protein product is CASSSLSFGSNQPQHF.

The V and J genes are TRBV9 and TRBJ1-3; D is uncertain. V was pared by 4 bases and J by 0 bases, with 5 bases between. Per germline, CDR1 SGDLS and CDR2 YYNGEE. There are 13 residues in the CDR3. The CDR3 here is CASSSHSGNTIYF. The CDR3 DNA reads TGTGCCAGCAGCTCACACTCTGGAAACACCATATATTTT.

This clone came up a few times. The chain has TRBV7-9 and TRBJ2-7; D could derive from TRBD1 or TRBD2 (5 bases each). Germline V lookup: CDR1 SEHNR, CDR2 FQNEAQ (reference sequence). The CDR3 totals 15 residues. V gave up 1 base and J gave up 6 bases, with 16 bases separating them. The CDR3 sequence is CASSLGDTGTSEQYF. CDR3 nucleotide sequence: TGTGCCAGCAGCTTAGGAGACACCGGGACGAGCGAGCAGTACTTC. The full variable domain, in which reference TRBV7-9 and TRBJ2-7 provide the parts outside the CDR3, is DTGVSQNPRHKITKRGQNVTFRCDPISEHNRLYWYRQTLGQGPEFLTYFQNEAQLEKSRLLSDRFSAERPKGSFSTLEIQRTEQGDSAMYLCASSLGDTGTSEQYFGPGTRLTVT.

CDR3 sequence reads: CASSVGAEYRDTQYF. The CDR3 bases are TGTGCCAGCAGCGTAGGAGCGGAATACAGGGATACGCAGTATTTT. The chain employs TRBV9 and TRBJ2-3; D tentatively reads TRBD1 or TRBD2 (5 bases each). V was trimmed by 0 bases and J by 6 bases, leaving 14 bases between them. Germline V gene data show CDR1 as SGDLS and CDR2 as YYNGEE. The CDR3 is made up of 15 amino acids.

This chain joins TRBV6-5 and TRBJ1-4, with D perhaps matching TRBD1 (6 bases). V lost 6 bases and J lost 7, with 15 bases in between. CDR1 and CDR2 (germline): MNHEY, SVGAGI. The CDR3 contains 14 residues. CDR3 nucleotide sequence: TGTGCCAGCAGCCCGGACAGACGAACTGAAAAACTGTTTTTT. Amino acids: CASSPDRRTEKLFF.

The chain uses TRBV7-9 and TRBJ2-5, with a possible D match to TRBD1 (6 bases). V lost 1 base and J lost 1, with 16 bases in between. Germline CDR1 and CDR2: SEHNR and FQNEAQ (reference sequence). The CDR3 spans 17 residues. The CDR3 DNA is TGTGCCAGCAGCTTAGTGGGGAGAGGGGGAGTCCAAGAGACCCAGTACTTC. It is translated as CASSLVGRGGVQETQYF.

This chain links TRBV4-1 with TRBJ1-5; maybe TRBD1 (6 bases). The CDR3 spans 15 residues. V was shortened by 0 bases and J by 4 bases, with 10 bases between the two germline ends. In germline, CDR1 is MGHRA, CDR2 YSYEKL. CDR3 sequence reads: CASSQDWTVNQPQHF. The CDR3 DNA follows: TGCGCCAGCAGCCAAGATTGGACAGTTAATCAGCCCCAGCATTTT.

The V gene is TRBV19, the J gene TRBJ1-1, with a weak D call TRBD1 (5 bases). The V gene lost 6 bases and the J gene lost 3 bases, with 11 bases spanning the gap. Germline V gene lookup returns CDR1 LNHDA and CDR2 SQIVND (reference sequence). The CDR3 is 13 amino acids. The CDR3 bases are TGTGCCAGTAGCATCGGCAGGGACACTGAAGCTTTCTTT. This translates into CASSIGRDTEAFF.

V usage is TRBV9 and J usage is TRBJ2-2, with 8 bases that match TRBD1. The CDR3 is 16 amino acids. Germline trimming cut 0 bases from V and 3 bases from J; bases unmatched to any gene: 4. CDR1 and CDR2 (germline): SGDLS, YYNGEE. CDR3 residues: CASSVGDRIDTGELFF. The CDR3 nucleotides are TGTGCCAGCAGCGTAGGGGACAGGATAGACACCGGGGAGCTGTTTTTT.

V usage is TRBV30 and J usage is TRBJ1-4, with D maybe TRBD1 (5 bases). The germline V and J ends were trimmed by 4 bases and 3 bases, with 12 bases remaining between them. Germline V gene sequence: CDR1 GTSNPN, CDR2 SVGIG (reference sequence). The CDR3 covers 14 residues. Here the CDR3 reads CAWTSGGSNEKLFF. CDR3 in DNA: TGTGCCTGGACTTCGGGGGGATCTAATGAAAAACTGTTTTTT.